The entry below describes one T cell receptor (beta chain). Its antigen is currently unknown. Sequencing used immunoSEQ multiplex PCR; TCRdb keeps in-frame clones, though not all of them. The top ten hold around 10% of the sample, which has about 90,000 clones, over 75% seen once. Pooled together were second doses at about 4 or about 12 weeks. This sample stems from a study of T cell responses to AZD1222 COVID-19 vaccine. Whole-study findings and limits: Receipt of two AZD1222 doses was followed by a rise in Spike-specific TCR breadth and depth. A mostly white British donor set with more females was recruited, and clonal diversity was possibly underestimated. Sampling that yielded the repertoires occurred only after the peak T cell response.

The length of the CDR3 is 12 residues. Germline V lookup: CDR1 MDHEN, CDR2 SYDVKM. The V end was cut by 2 bases, the J end by 4 bases, with 3 bases between. Sequences were derived from peripheral blood, sampled 28 days after the second AZD1222 dose. The chain couples TRBV28 to TRBJ2-1; D gene uncertain. The receptor was isolated from an adult who received the AZD1222 COVID-19 vaccine. This chain's CDR3 is CASSLEYNEQFF. The CDR3 region has the DNA TGTGCCAGCAGTTTAGAGTACAATGAGCAGTTCTTC.